This T cell receptor (beta chain) was found in a study of T cells in Graves' hyperthyroidism and ophthalmopathy. Template material for amplifying TCR beta CDR3 regions consisted of RNA transcripts. The HTBI set primed first-round TCR CDR3 RT-PCR. TCRdb re-called the multiplex PCR reads with MiXCR, one entry per CDR3 protein. This table has 90,000 to 120,000 distinct CDR3 sequences, about 16% appearing once. CDR1 is LNHDA and CDR2 is SQIVND in the germline V gene (reference sequence). The V end was cut by 4 bases, the J end by 5 bases, with 8 bases between. This CDR3 is built from 13 residues. The chain combines TRBV19 with TRBJ2-2, with D hard to call. The sequencing sample was made of blood. The TCR comes from a woman aged 45-65 years with Graves' hyperthyroidism. The CDR3, as DNA: TGTGCCAGTAGTAGCATTCAAACCGGGGAGCTGTTTTTT. Protein product: CASSSIQTGELFF. Full variable domain (rest looked up from reference TRBV19 and TRBJ2-2): DGGITQSPKYLFRKEGQNVTLSCEQNLNHDAMYWYRQDPGQGLRLIYYSQIVNDFQKGDIAEGYSVSREKKESFPLTVTSAQKNPTAFYLCASSSIQTGELFFGEGSRLTVL.